The 17 T cell receptor beta chains given below trace back to one sample, sequenced in a study of cytomegalovirus exposure and HLA in healthy donors. 60 Vbeta and 13 Jbeta primers were used in PCR. The method was immunoSEQ multiplex PCR; TCRdb's version includes in-frame clones alone and lacks a portion of them. The sample yields around 140,000 clones, approximately 83% seen once. Sequencing was carried out using PBMCs. Receptors were obtained from a male donor in good health and CMV-seronegative.

The V gene is TRBV11-2, the J gene TRBJ1-2; D uncertain. V gave up 4 bases and J gave up 5 bases, with 11 bases separating them. CDR3 size: 13 residues. Germline lookup yields CDR1 SGHAT and CDR2 FQNNGV. The CDR3 protein is CASSSSELYGYTF. In DNA, the CDR3 is TGTGCCAGCAGCTCCTCGGAACTATATGGCTACACCTTC. Looking up the rest from reference TRBV11-2 and TRBJ1-2 gives the full variable domain: EAGVAQSPRYKIIEKRQSVAFWCNPISGHATLYWYQQILGQGPKLLIQFQNNGVVDDSQLPKDRFSAERLKGVDSTLKIQPAKLEDSAVYLCASSSSELYGYTFGSGTRLTVV.

The chain is built from TRBV19 and TRBJ1-5; maybe TRBD1 (6 bases). V was clipped by 5 bases and J by 4 bases, with 15 bases between them. CDR3 length equals 15 residues. Germline CDR1 reads LNHDA; CDR2 reads SQIVND (reference sequence). CDR3: CASSAGAGGNQPQHF. In DNA, the CDR3 is TGTGCCAGTAGTGCGGGGGCTGGAGGTAATCAGCCCCAGCATTTT.

The chain carries TRBV7-3 and TRBJ2-7; tentatively, D is TRBD1 (5 bases). With 5 bases removed from V and 3 bases from J, the gap between germline ends came to 17 bases. Germline CDR1 SGHTA, CDR2 FQGTGA. CDR3 length: 15 residues. CDR3 loop: CASSPDGAGFYEQYF. CDR3 DNA sequence: TGTGCCAGCAGCCCCGACGGCGCAGGGTTCTACGAGCAGTACTTC.

This clone was found a few times. This chain uses TRBV5-1 with TRBJ2-1; the D gene is possibly TRBD2 (5 bases). The CDR3 loop spans 16 amino acids. V was trimmed by 4 bases and J by 4 bases, leaving 18 bases between them. Per germline, CDR1 SGHRS and CDR2 YFSETQ. The CDR3 DNA reads TGCGCCAGCAGCATCAGCGGACCAATTTCTTACAATGAGCAGTTCTTC. Its translation is CASSISGPISYNEQFF.

This chain uses TRBV4-3 with TRBJ2-4, with D possibly being TRBD2 (6 bases). Germline CDR1 and CDR2: LGHNA and YSLEER. V was cut by 0 bases and J by 3 bases, with 9 bases left in between. This CDR3 is 15 amino acids long. CDR3 residues: CASSQDFGSKNIQYF. The DNA for the CDR3 is TGCGCCAGCAGCCAAGATTTCGGGAGCAAAAACATTCAGTACTTC.

The chain carries TRBV7-2 and TRBJ2-7; TRBD2 agrees at 7 bases. There are 14 residues in the CDR3. The germline gives CDR1 SGHTA, CDR2 FQGNSA. Trimming cost V 0 bases and J 4 bases; bases outside gene matches: 3. The CDR3 nucleotides read TGTGCCAGCAGCTTAGCGGCGGGAGAGTACGAGCAGTACTTC. Encoded protein: CASSLAAGEYEQYF.

V usage is TRBV6-1 and J usage is TRBJ2-7, with TRBD1 matching 10 bases. Germline CDR1 and CDR2: MNHNS and SASEGT. The V segment lost 8 bases and the J segment 2 bases; nucleotides outside the gene matches: 9. The CDR3 length is 15 residues. CDR3 residues: CASGGTGAPTYEQYF. As DNA, the CDR3 is TGTGCCAGCGGGGGGACAGGGGCACCGACCTACGAGCAGTACTTC.

The chain is built from TRBV9 and TRBJ2-1, with D possibly matching TRBD1 (5 bases). There are 16 residues in the CDR3. V lost 0 bases and J lost 0, with 10 bases in between. Germline V gene lookup returns CDR1 SGDLS and CDR2 YYNGEE. As DNA, the CDR3 is TGTGCCAGCAGCGTAGCCGGACAAACCTCCTACAATGAGCAGTTCTTC. It translates to CASSVAGQTSYNEQFF.

The chain recombines TRBV13 with TRBJ2-1; D is ambiguous. In germline, CDR1 is PRHDT, CDR2 FYEKMQ (reference sequence). Trimming took off 2 bases at V and 12 bases at J, with 8 bases between the two ends. This CDR3 spans 11 amino acids. The CDR3 loop reads CASSLNQWQFF. CDR3 nucleotide sequence: TGTGCCAGCAGCTTAAACCAGTGGCAGTTCTTC. Complete variable domain (other parts from reference TRBV13 and TRBJ2-1): AAGVIQSPRHLIKEKRETATLKCYPIPRHDTVYWYQQGPGQDPQFLISFYEKMQSDKGSIPDRFSAQQFSDYHSELNMSSLELGDSALYFCASSLNQWQFFGPGTRLTVL.

In this sample, this clone turned up a few times. This rearrangement joins TRBV5-4 to TRBJ2-2; D not resolved. Per the germline V gene, CDR1 is SGHNT and CDR2 is YYREEE (reference sequence). The V gene lost 9 bases and the J gene lost 6 bases, with 12 bases spanning the gap. The CDR3 contains 12 residues. The CDR3 sequence is CATEAIPGELFF. The CDR3, as DNA: TGTGCCACTGAGGCTATTCCCGGGGAGCTGTTTTTT. The variable domain in full, completed from reference TRBV5-4 and TRBJ2-2, reads ETGVTQSPTHLIKTRGQQVTLRCSSQSGHNTVSWYQQALGQGPQFIFQYYREEENGRGNFPPRFSGLQFPNYSSELNVNALELDDSALYLCATEAIPGELFFGEGSRLTVL.

V gene TRBV21-1 combines with J gene TRBJ2-7; the table's D gene call, TRBD2, was not cross checked with the DNA. TRBV21-1 is a documented pseudogene. This CDR3 comprises 16 residues. CDR3 in amino acids: CASSKVTSGSRDEQYF. The CDR3 DNA follows: TGTGCCAGCAGCAAAGTGACTAGCGGGAGTAGGGACGAGCAGTACTTC.

This clone was recorded only once. This sequence joins TRBV18 and TRBJ1-1; 8 bases are a match to TRBD1. Germline assignment: CDR1 KGHSH and CDR2 LQKENI. The CDR3 runs to 18 residues. J gave up 1 base and V 0 bases, and 10 bases lay outside the gene matches. Here the CDR3 reads CASSPPGQGVFRNTEAFF. The DNA for the CDR3 is TGTGCCAGCTCACCACCAGGACAGGGAGTATTTAGGAACACTGAAGCTTTCTTT.

This chain links TRBV7-2 with TRBJ2-2; TRBD1 matches 10 bases. The germline CDR1 and CDR2 sequences are SGHTA and FQGNSA. CDR3 length equals 17 residues. The V and J ends lost 5 bases and 4 bases, in that order; junction bases with no gene match: 10. CDR3 sequence (DNA): TGTGCCAGCAGCCGATTGCCGGGACAGGGGCCCACCGGGGAGCTGTTTTTT. It specifies CASSRLPGQGPTGELFF.

The rearrangement joins TRBV5-1 to TRBJ2-5; a possible D gene is TRBD1 (6 bases). Germline loops: CDR1 SGHRS, CDR2 YFSETQ. The V and J ends lost 5 bases and 4 bases respectively, with 15 bases between them. The CDR3 extends over 14 amino acids. In DNA, the CDR3 is TGCGCCAGCAGACAGACAGGTTCCCCAGAGACCCAGTACTTC. Encoded protein: CASRQTGSPETQYF.

The rearrangement links TRBV9 to TRBJ2-3; weak D call: TRBD2 (5 bases). V lost 4 bases and J 2 bases, leaving 14 bases between the germline ends. This CDR3 spans 15 amino acids. Per the germline V gene, CDR1 is SGDLS and CDR2 is YYNGEE. Here the CDR3 reads CASSKTSSYTDTQYF. CDR3 sequence (DNA): TGTGCCAGCAGCAAAACTAGTTCCTACACAGATACGCAGTATTTT.

This clone showed up just a few times. V gene TRBV28 combines with J gene TRBJ1-5; D is possibly TRBD1 (6 bases). CDR3 length equals 12 residues. Trimming removed 7 bases from V and 6 bases from J, with 10 bases in between. In germline, CDR1 is MDHEN, CDR2 SYDVKM. CDR3 in DNA: TGTGCCAGCACGCGGGGGCTTCAGCCCCAGCATTTT. Protein product: CASTRGLQPQHF.

The rearrangement links TRBV9 to TRBJ2-7; 7 bases are a match to TRBD2. The length of the CDR3 is 14 residues. J gave up 0 bases and V 2 bases, and 2 bases lay outside the gene matches. The germline CDR1 and CDR2 sequences are SGDLS and YYNGEE. The CDR3 region is CASSVERDSYEQYF. The DNA of the CDR3 is TGTGCCAGCAGCGTGGAGCGGGACTCCTACGAGCAGTACTTC.